This TCR beta chain was captured in a study of T cells after posttransplantation cyclophosphamide. On the day of bone marrow donation, the related graft donor provided peripheral blood. Repertoires were generated with immunoSEQ multiplex PCR, while TCRdb's copy carries only in-frame clones and drops some. In the table there are about 8,000 clones, 75% to 95% of which are singletons. V was cut by 0 bases and J by 2 bases, with 14 bases left in between. Germline assignment: CDR1 LGHNA and CDR2 YNFKEQ. This CDR3 comprises 17 residues. About this clone: No antigen is known for it.

Whole-study results and caveats: Later blood repertoires were often dominated by clones from the donor CD8+ memory compartment. Skin or GI-infiltrating T cells shared few TRB sequences with blood. After PTCy, TRB diversity resembled that of CNI/methotrexate controls.

The genes are TRBV4-2 and TRBJ2-1, with TRBD1 as a possible D gene (5 bases). Input material: CD4+ T cells sorted from blood. This receptor was obtained from a woman aged 50 to 60 in good health and a related stem cell transplant donor. DNA for the CDR3: TGTGCCAGCAGCCAAGAAGGTGCTATAGGGGCCTACAATGAGCAGTTCTTC. It is translated as CASSQEGAIGAYNEQFF.